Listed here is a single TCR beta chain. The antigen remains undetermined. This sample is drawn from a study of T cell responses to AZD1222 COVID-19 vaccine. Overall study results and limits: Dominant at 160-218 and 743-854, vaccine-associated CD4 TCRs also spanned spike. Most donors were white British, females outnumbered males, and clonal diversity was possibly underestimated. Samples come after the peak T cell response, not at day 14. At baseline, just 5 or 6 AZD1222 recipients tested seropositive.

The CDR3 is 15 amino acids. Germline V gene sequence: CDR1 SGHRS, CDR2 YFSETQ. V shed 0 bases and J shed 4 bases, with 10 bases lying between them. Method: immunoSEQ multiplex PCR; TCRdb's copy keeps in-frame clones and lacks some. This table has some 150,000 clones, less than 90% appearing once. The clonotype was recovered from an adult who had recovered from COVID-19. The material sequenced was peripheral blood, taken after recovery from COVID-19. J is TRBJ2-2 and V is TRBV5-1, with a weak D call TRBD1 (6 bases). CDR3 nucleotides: TGCGCCAGCAGCTTGGGGGACACGATCACCGGGGAGCTGTTTTTT. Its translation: CASSLGDTITGELFF.